The rows below give T cell receptor beta chains drawn from one sample of a study of blood T cell repertoires in COVID-19. Clones were sequenced by immunoSEQ multiplex PCR, and TCRdb holds only the in-frame ones, with some missing. The profile shows 200,000 or so clones, over 80% of them singletons. The specimen sequenced was peripheral blood. The receptors come from a man between 60 and 75 years old with COVID-19, enrolled during active disease. Each CDR3 is given with its conserved first and last residue. Each record gives: clone size, J gene, V gene, D gene, CDR3 protein, CDR3 DNA. D genes are given only for firm matches. Clone size is shown for a subset of rows, as once, few, many or a class of expanded clone.

- TRBJ1-2 TRBV29-1 TRBD1 CSAARQGAFYGYTF TGCAGCGCTGCTCGACAGGGGGCTTTTTATGGCTACACCTTC
- TRBJ2-7 TRBV28 - CASFRGGYEQYF TGTGCCAGCTTTAGGGGTGGCTACGAGCAGTACTTC
- TRBJ1-1 TRBV6-5 - CASSYDQGRRQAFF TGTGCCAGCAGTTACGATCAAGGTCGGAGACAAGCTTTCTTT
- TRBJ1-2 TRBV6-4 TRBD1 CASSRDRENTYGYTF TGTGCCAGCTCCCGGGACAGGGAGAATACTTATGGCTACACCTTC
- TRBJ1-1 TRBV6-5 - CASSSTENTEAFF TGTGCCAGCAGTTCCACAGAAAACACTGAAGCTTTCTTT
- TRBJ1-5 TRBV28 - CASSQGLQPQHF TGTGCCAGCAGCCAGGGGCTACAGCCCCAGCATTTT
- TRBJ1-6 TRBV5-1 TRBD1 CASSFIGTDNSPLHF TGCGCCAGCAGCTTTATCGGGACAGATAATTCACCCCTCCACTTT
- TRBJ1-2 TRBV19 TRBD1 CASWDRSYGYTF TGTGCCAGTTGGGACAGATCTTATGGCTACACCTTC
- TRBJ2-1 TRBV5-4 TRBD1 CASSLRDRVASEQFF TGTGCCAGCAGCTTGAGGGACAGGGTAGCGAGTGAGCAGTTCTTC
- TRBJ2-7 TRBV7-2 - CASSSQGNDEQYF TGTGCCAGCAGCTCTCAGGGGAACGACGAGCAGTACTTC
- TRBJ2-1 TRBV7-3 TRBD2 CASSLSGLAVPRSSYNEQFF TGTGCCAGCAGCTTATCGGGACTAGCGGTACCCCGAAGCTCCTACAATGAGCAGTTCTTC
few TRBJ1-2 TRBV19 - CASSAGRLHGYTF TGTGCCAGTAGCGCGGGAAGACTCCATGGCTACACCTTC
- TRBJ2-3 TRBV29-1 - CSVTGLGTDTQYF TGCAGCGTCACAGGGCTGGGGACAGATACGCAGTATTTT
- TRBJ1-5 TRBV28 - CASSFLQANQPQHF TGTGCCAGCAGTTTCCTTCAAGCGAATCAGCCCCAGCATTTT
- TRBJ1-1 TRBV14 - CASSQQGSGTEAFF TGTGCCAGCAGCCAACAGGGGTCGGGCACTGAAGCTTTCTTT
- TRBJ2-3 TRBV14 - CASSPLATDTQYF TGTGCCAGCAGCCCTCTAGCTACAGATACGCAGTATTTT
- TRBJ1-1 TRBV25-1 TRBD1 CASRDRLGVVSF TGTGCCAGCCGGGACAGACTGGGGGTAGTGTCCTTT
- TRBJ2-1 TRBV20-1 - CSARDIPRQFF TGCAGTGCTAGAGATATACCTAGACAGTTCTTC
- TRBJ1-1 TRBV5-1 - CASSLESPSAEAFF TGCGCCAGCAGCTTGGAATCACCGAGCGCTGAAGCTTTCTTT
- TRBJ2-1 TRBV27 TRBD2 CASNQSGGQYNEQFF TGTGCCAGCAATCAGTCGGGAGGACAATACAATGAGCAGTTCTTC
once TRBJ2-4 TRBV9 - CASSPELAKNIQYF TGTGCCAGCAGCCCCGAACTAGCCAAAAACATTCAGTACTTC
- TRBJ1-1 TRBV7-9 TRBD1 CASSMDRGNTEAFF TGTGCCAGCAGCATGGACAGGGGGAACACTGAAGCTTTCTTT
- TRBJ2-3 TRBV6-6 - CASKDSPSTDTQYF TGTGCCAGCAAGGACAGCCCTAGCACAGATACGCAGTATTTT
- TRBJ2-1 TRBV5-1 TRBD2 CASSLGLAGEEFF TGCGCCAGCAGCTTGGGACTAGCGGGAGAAGAGTTCTTC
- TRBJ2-5 TRBV24-1 - CATEGSQETQYF TGTGCCACTGAGGGATCGCAAGAGACCCAGTACTTC
once TRBJ2-2 TRBV3-1/TRBV3-2 - CASSPSGSGNTGELFF TGTGCCAGCAGCCCTTCCGGGAGCGGGAACACCGGGGAGCTGTTTTTT
- TRBJ1-1 TRBV10-3 - CAIRPTTSSNTEAFF TGTGCCATCAGGCCCACAACCTCGTCGAACACTGAAGCTTTCTTT
- TRBJ2-7 TRBV5-1 - CASRHSGGVYEQYF TGCGCCAGCAGGCACTCAGGAGGGGTCTACGAGCAGTACTTC
- TRBJ1-2 TRBV19 TRBD1 CASQTGGYGYTF TGTGCCAGTCAGACAGGGGGCTATGGCTACACCTTC
- TRBJ1-1 TRBV27 - CASGKRSAGGNTEAFF TGTGCCAGCGGTAAGAGGAGTGCCGGGGGGAACACTGAAGCTTTCTTT
- TRBJ2-3 TRBV3-1/TRBV3-2 - CASTPRGTDTQYF TGTGCCAGCACCCCAAGGGGTACAGATACGCAGTATTTT
- TRBJ2-4 TRBV9 - CASSLETGAKNIQYF TGTGCCAGCAGCCTAGAAACAGGAGCCAAAAACATTCAGTACTTC
- TRBJ1-5 TRBV7-2 - CASSPLAGLGQPQHF TGTGCCAGCAGCCCCCTAGCGGGTCTTGGTCAGCCCCAGCATTTT
- TRBJ2-2 TRBV6-2/TRBV6-3 - CASSYSERTGELFF TGTGCCAGCAGTTACTCAGAGAGGACCGGGGAGCTGTTTTTT
- TRBJ1-2 TRBV27 - CASSSGVGYTF TGTGCCAGCAGTTCGGGGGTAGGCTACACCTTC
- TRBJ1-1 TRBV19 TRBD1 CASTPRDSNMNTEAFF TGTGCCAGTACCCCCCGGGACAGCAACATGAACACTGAAGCTTTCTTT
- TRBJ2-5 TRBV5-1 TRBD1 CASSGQGWETQYF TGCGCCAGCTCGGGACAGGGATGGGAGACCCAGTACTTC
- TRBJ2-3 TRBV6-5 - CASNTGYRADTQYF TGTGCCAGCAACACAGGGTATCGCGCAGATACGCAGTATTTT
- TRBJ1-6 TRBV7-9 - CASSLGYGTLNSPLHF TGTGCCAGCAGCTTAGGATATGGGACATTAAATTCACCCCTCCACTTT
- TRBJ1-2 TRBV7-2 - CASSLGANYGYTF TGTGCCAGCAGCTTAGGAGCTAACTATGGCTACACCTTC
- TRBJ2-7 TRBV4-3 - CASSQEWRGSYEQYF TGCGCCAGCAGCCAAGAGTGGCGAGGCTCCTACGAGCAGTACTTC
- TRBJ1-1 TRBV6-5 - CASTRTARGTEAFF TGTGCCAGCACCAGAACCGCCAGGGGCACTGAAGCTTTCTTT
- TRBJ1-2 TRBV3-1/TRBV3-2 TRBD1 CASSQPAPGQGNYGYTF TGTGCCAGCAGCCAACCCGCGCCGGGACAGGGGAACTATGGCTACACCTTC
- TRBJ1-3 TRBV18 - CASSPQAQRIRSGNTIYF TGTGCCAGCTCACCACAAGCCCAGCGGATTCGGTCTGGAAACACCATATATTTT
- TRBJ2-3 TRBV5-1 TRBD2 CASSLTSGRADTQYF TGCGCCAGCAGCCTGACTAGCGGGAGAGCAGATACGCAGTATTTT
- TRBJ2-7 TRBV13 - CASSFYDSSYEQYF TGTGCCAGCAGCTTCTACGACAGCTCCTACGAGCAGTACTTC
few TRBJ1-5 TRBV7-9 - CASRADSLNQPQHF TGTGCCAGCAGAGCCGACAGTCTGAATCAGCCCCAGCATTTT
- TRBJ1-2 TRBV7-8 TRBD1 CASSPSRTGTYGYTF TGTGCCAGCAGCCCTAGCCGGACAGGTACTTATGGCTACACCTTC
- TRBJ2-7 TRBV18 - CASSPETHSYEQYF TGTGCCAGCTCACCTGAGACACACTCCTACGAGCAGTACTTC
- TRBJ2-1 TRBV9 TRBD1 CASSSRQVGQGTPYSYNEQFF TGTGCCAGCAGCTCGAGACAAGTGGGACAGGGTACCCCCTACTCCTACAATGAGCAGTTCTTC
- TRBJ1-6 TRBV5-1 TRBD1 CASQGGDRGSPLHF TGCGCCTCCCAGGGGGGGGACAGGGGATCACCCCTCCACTTT
- TRBJ2-1 TRBV9 - CASSVGGTENEQFF TGTGCCAGCAGCGTAGGAGGGACTGAAAATGAGCAGTTCTTC
- TRBJ2-7 TRBV5-1 TRBD1 CASSMPAGQAYEQYF TGCGCCAGCAGTATGCCCGCGGGACAGGCCTACGAGCAGTACTTC
- TRBJ2-7 TRBV3-1/TRBV3-2 - CASSQGTTGRLGEQYF TGTGCCAGCAGCCAAGGTACGACAGGGAGGTTAGGCGAGCAGTACTTC
- TRBJ1-2 TRBV6-2/TRBV6-3 - CASSPPGSGYTF TGTGCCAGCAGCCCTCCAGGGTCCGGCTACACCTTC
- TRBJ1-3 TRBV19 TRBD1 CASSPSRGSGGNTIYF TGTGCCAGTAGCCCCTCCAGGGGGTCTGGTGGAAACACCATATATTTT
- TRBJ2-6 TRBV5-1 TRBD1 CASSSGQGLSGANVLTF TGCGCCAGCAGCTCAGGACAGGGCCTCTCTGGGGCCAACGTCCTGACTTTC
- TRBJ2-7 TRBV13 TRBD1 CASSLDRGFDEQYF TGTGCCAGCAGCCTGGACAGGGGTTTTGATGAGCAGTACTTC
- TRBJ2-7 TRBV9 - CASSAPKDHSGDLYEQYF TGTGCCAGCAGCGCCCCCAAAGACCATTCAGGGGACCTCTACGAGCAGTACTTC
- TRBJ2-3 TRBV4-1 - CASSQLQGPDTQYF TGCGCCAGCAGCCAACTACAGGGTCCAGATACGCAGTATTTT